This paragraph covers one T cell receptor beta chain sequence. Its cognate antigen has yet to be identified. No base quality values were provided; no much bigger clone lies one nucleotide off. Library creation used the immunoSEQ multiplex PCR assay. For the multiplex PCR, a mixture combining 60 forward primers for TCR Vbeta segments and 13 reverse primers for TCR Jbeta segments was used. The CDR3 region of rearranged TCR beta genes was amplified from genomic DNA by a multiplex PCR assay. Amplified TCR beta libraries were sequenced as 87-base-pair reads on the Illumina HiSeq System. The paper's data handling went like this. In a later analysis, tens of millions of unique TCR beta chains were counted across the 500 to 850 repertoires, and around 11 million of these chains were shared by at least two donors. To remove PCR and sequencing errors, raw reads were error-corrected and collapsed into unique sequences using a nearest-neighbor algorithm that merged closely related sequences. Alignment of CDR3 sequences to IMGT reference sequences was used to assign V, D and J gene segments. Each retained sequence needed at least a six-nucleotide match to both a V gene segment and a J gene segment. A rearrangement was called productive if the CDR3 had no stop codons and remained in frame with V and J, and every other rearrangement was called non-productive. CDR3 was defined according to IMGT convention as the region running from the second conserved V-encoded cysteine to the conserved J-encoded phenylalanine. Sequences without an unambiguous match to a single V gene segment were excluded from the earlier analysis of approximately 600 of the donors. An earlier analysis of fewer than 750 of the donors called V segments functional above 56.7% productive rearrangements and segregating when the between-donor standard deviation exceeded 5%. A statistical classification framework was built to diagnose cytomegalovirus status from the catalog of TCR beta chain sequences. A later analysis assigned V and J genes by comparing TCR nucleotide sequences with IMGT/GENE-DB human TR gene sequences. The TCRdist pipeline was used in a later analysis to assign CDR3 sequences and most-parsimonious VDJ recombination scenarios. In a later analysis, each TCR beta chain was defined by its CDR3 amino acid sequence together with its V-gene family, and reads lacking a unique V-gene family were excluded. In a later analysis, some 600 highly shared, low-generation-probability nucleotide sequences were removed to address suspected cross-contamination and a sequencing artifact. For each public chain, a later analysis derived a clonal expansion index from normalized ranks of inferred template counts within each repertoire. In a later analysis, generation probabilities were computed with a VDJ recombination model fitted to out-of-frame rearrangements, and the resulting probabilities were checked against IGoR. In a later analysis, hypergeometric tests were used to score TCR-TCR, TCR-HLA and TCR-CMV co-occurrence, with a repertoire-size bias correction applied to TCR pairs. To estimate false discovery rates, a later analysis permuted the HLA or CMV assignments 20 times. In a later analysis, co-occurring TCRs were grouped using DBSCAN, and TCRdist sequence similarity was added for clustering within HLA-allele-positive subsets. Co-occurrence clustering excluded repertoires with fewer than 30,000 or more than 120,000 public chains, plus five with anomalous nucleotide sharing. The table was pulled from immuneACCESS by TCRdb, which kept in-frame rearrangements only. Such tables lose some clones; where checked, under half of the loss comes from unresolved V genes, and the rest has no known cause. From that table come the V and J calls and clone size; the DNA was used to work out D and trimming. The sample includes over 150,000 clones, with about four fifths observed a single time. Clones ranked in the top ten supply approximately 1.5% of the sample.

Taken from cysteine to phenylalanine, the CDR3 has 15 residues. CDR3 DNA is the only sequence kept; it has 45 bases, read in frame from the first base. The germline V gene specifies SNHLY as CDR1 and FYNNEI as CDR2. From V the trimming removes 3 bases and from J it removes 6 bases, while the gene matches leave 7 bases of the junction unaccounted for. The cohort was made up of about 670 healthy bone marrow donors. At the time of sampling, every cohort member was nominally healthy, though immune exposures that went unrecorded were likely present. The donor tested CMV seropositive and was one of the 289 seropositive cohort members. A peripheral blood sample was collected from each donor, and TCR beta sequencing was performed on peripheral blood mononuclear cells. The Qiagen DNeasy Blood Extraction Kit was used to extract genomic DNA from the blood cell samples. The record originates from a study of cytomegalovirus exposure and HLA in healthy donors (dated 2017 in TCRdb). Some background on the complete study: In an earlier analysis of 550 to 750 of the donors, around 300 Gb of sequence data and 90 million to 120 million unique TCR beta sequences from roughly 190 million T cells were reported. Of the 398 genotyped donors, about 84% fell in the genetic ancestry cluster associated with self-reported Caucasian donors. An earlier analysis of 587 of the donors used high-throughput TCR beta sequencing to judge whether each TCR beta V gene segment behaved as functional or pseudogenic. All discovery cohort repertoires had been generated using a single sequencing platform. In a later genetic analysis, genome-wide SNP genotypes for 398 of the 666 donors were used, and that subset was treated as a discovery cohort. In a later analysis, previously published TCR beta repertoires from 500 to 750 donors were re-analyzed and high-resolution HLA genotyping was added so that TCR occurrence patterns could be studied. Typing coverage differed by locus: A, B, C, DRB1 and DQB1 were typed in roughly 629-630 donors, DQA1 in about 500, DPA1 in nearly 610, and DPB1 in around 440. The study was designed to test whether signatures of past pathogen exposure could be identified by cataloging public T cell receptors. An early release that covered about 640 HLA-typed donors contained 250 to 350 gigabases of sequencing data and about 84 million unique TCR sequences. A separate validation cohort of 100 to 150 different subjects was used in addition to the roughly 670-subject first cohort. Several DR-DQ haplotypes were handled as single units for association and clustering because linkage in the cohort was strong. Both class I and class II loci were covered by HLA typing, at four-digit resolution. Among 300 to 450 genotyped donors of the cohort, an average of around 240,000 unique TCR beta nucleotide sequences were sequenced per donor, roughly 18% of them non-productive. Rather than drawing on any new phenotypic data, the later analysis identified candidate immune exposures from TCR beta sequences and the way those sequences occurred across donors. Donor age, sex, ethnicity and CMV serostatus were collected together with the repertoire data. The study used immunosequencing to profile the T cell repertoires of around 600 subjects and linked those repertoires to cytomegalovirus serostatus. The study combined high-throughput TCR immunosequencing, statistical association of individual TCRs with disease status, and machine learning to predict cytomegalovirus infection status.

Results and caveats for the whole study, not just this receptor: A further reported finding was that TCR beta sequences accurately predicted the HLA-A and HLA-B alleles for most subjects in the first cohort. According to a later analysis, TCR association rates differed among HLA loci, with DRB1 alleles showing the most associated TCRs and HLA-C alleles showing the fewest. Correlated functional status among segregating V segments might reflect linkage disequilibrium, but an unknown experimental factor could not be ruled out. A cluster of highly shared sequence variants was judged likely to be a technical artifact of the sequencing pipeline. In vitro tests confirmed that three of the cytomegalovirus-associated TCR beta chains recognize cytomegalovirus antigens. A later genetic analysis reported fewer N-insertions in productive TCRs among donors in an Asian-associated ancestry cluster than the roughly 690-donor mean. Only TCR beta chains were sequenced in this cohort, and the absence of alpha or paired-chain data limited detectable features. The earlier analysis of approximately 560 of the donors excluded 15 to 20 rarely observed V segments, including chromosome 9 orphons, because counts were too low. A later analysis found that most CMV-associated TCR beta chains appeared HLA-restricted, with HLA associations seemingly driven largely by CMV exposure. The authors suggested that the approach could potentially be generalized to other disease states and immunological phenotypes. Roughly uniform sequencing depth across donors was assumed in presence/absence analyses, although this assumption may not hold. When HLA alleles, especially DR and DQ, strongly co-occurred, attributing TCR associations to individual alleles was difficult. The study listed approximately 160 TCR beta chains as associated with cytomegalovirus. Because HLA typing was unavailable for some donors at each locus, only the typed subset was used in association tests. In an earlier analysis of 587 of the donors, most TCR beta V segments appeared in productive rearrangements about 90% or about 30% of the time, broadly matching IMGT annotations. An association between a missense DCLRE1C variant and V-gene and J-gene trimming of TCR beta chains was found in a later genetic analysis and replicated in an independent cohort. Some IMGT-functional V segments, including TRBV6-2 and TRBV6-3, could not be distinguished by the 87-base-pair reads and were therefore excluded. For the cohort, immune exposure information was limited to CMV serostatus. Across donors, most TCR sequences were observed very rarely, whereas some public TCRs were present in many individuals. A later analysis found that HLA-associated TCR beta chains were more clonally expanded and had lower generation probabilities than equally common non-associated chains. In both the original and validation cohorts, the classifier was reported to diagnose cytomegalovirus status with high specificity and sensitivity. In a later analysis, some 17,000 TCR beta sequences were associated with specific HLA alleles at a false discovery rate of 0.05. According to a later analysis, parvovirus B19, influenza, CMV and Epstein-Barr virus appeared linked to several top co-occurrence clusters.

The origin of this receptor is a girl aged 5-17 years in good health and CMV-seropositive. Sequenced: PBMCs. This sequence uses TRBV2 and TRBJ2-3, with 9 bases matching TRBD2. The CDR3 region reads CASSDFGGRVDTQYF. The bases read TGTGCCAGCAGTGATTTTGGCGGGAGGGTCGATACGCAGTATTTT.